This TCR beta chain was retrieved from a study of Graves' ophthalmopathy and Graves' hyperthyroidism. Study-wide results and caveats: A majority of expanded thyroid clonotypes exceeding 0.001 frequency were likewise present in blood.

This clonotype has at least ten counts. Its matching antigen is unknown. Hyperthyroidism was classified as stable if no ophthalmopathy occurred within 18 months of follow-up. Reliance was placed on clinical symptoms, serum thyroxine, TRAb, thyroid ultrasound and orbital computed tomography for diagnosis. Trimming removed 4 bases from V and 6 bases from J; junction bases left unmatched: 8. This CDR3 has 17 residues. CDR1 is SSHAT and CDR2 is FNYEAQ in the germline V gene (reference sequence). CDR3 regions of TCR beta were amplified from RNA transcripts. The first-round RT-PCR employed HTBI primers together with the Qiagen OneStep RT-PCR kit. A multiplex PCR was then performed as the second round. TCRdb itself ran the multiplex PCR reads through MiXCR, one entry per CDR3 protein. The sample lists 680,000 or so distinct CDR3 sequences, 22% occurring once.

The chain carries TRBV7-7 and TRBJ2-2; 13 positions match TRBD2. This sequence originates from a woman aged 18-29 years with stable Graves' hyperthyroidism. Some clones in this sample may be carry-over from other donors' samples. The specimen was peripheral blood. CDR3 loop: CASSSTSGGPMAGELFF. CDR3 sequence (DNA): TGTGCCAGCAGCTCGACTAGCGGGGGGCCCATGGCCGGGGAGCTGTTTTTT.